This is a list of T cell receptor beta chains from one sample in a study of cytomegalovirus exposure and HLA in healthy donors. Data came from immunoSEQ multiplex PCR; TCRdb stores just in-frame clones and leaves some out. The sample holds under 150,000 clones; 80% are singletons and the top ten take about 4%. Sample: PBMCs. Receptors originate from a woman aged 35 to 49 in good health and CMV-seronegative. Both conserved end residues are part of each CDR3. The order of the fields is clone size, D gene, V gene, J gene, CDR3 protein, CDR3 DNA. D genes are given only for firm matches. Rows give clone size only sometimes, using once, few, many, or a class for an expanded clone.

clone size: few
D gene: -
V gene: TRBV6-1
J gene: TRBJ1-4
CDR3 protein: CASSEIPGRKLFF
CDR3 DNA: TGTGCCAGCAGTGAAATTCCGGGTCGAAAACTGTTTTTT

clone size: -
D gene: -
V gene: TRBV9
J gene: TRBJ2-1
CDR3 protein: CASSPEALGEQFF
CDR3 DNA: TGTGCCAGCAGCCCCGAGGCCCTGGGTGAGCAGTTCTTC

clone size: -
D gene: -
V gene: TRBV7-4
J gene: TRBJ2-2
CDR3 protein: CVFVQRRTNTGELFF
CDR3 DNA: TGTGTCTTCGTGCAGCGGAGAACTAACACCGGGGAGCTGTTTTTT

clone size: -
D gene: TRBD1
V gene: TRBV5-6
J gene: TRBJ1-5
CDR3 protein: CASSRDRGALGQPQHF
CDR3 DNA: TGTGCCAGCAGCCGGGACAGGGGAGCCCTCGGTCAGCCCCAGCATTTT

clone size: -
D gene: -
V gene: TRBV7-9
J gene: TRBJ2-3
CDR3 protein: CASSLEAGSTDTQYF
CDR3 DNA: TGTGCCAGCAGCTTAGAGGCAGGTAGCACAGATACGCAGTATTTT

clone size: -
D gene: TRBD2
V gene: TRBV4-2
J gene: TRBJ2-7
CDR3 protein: CASSHGRGDEQYF
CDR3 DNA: TGTGCCAGCAGCCATGGGCGGGGGGACGAGCAGTACTTC

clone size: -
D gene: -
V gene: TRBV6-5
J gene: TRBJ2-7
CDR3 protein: CASSYPSSNTYEQYF
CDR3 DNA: TGTGCCAGCAGTTACCCCAGTAGCAATACCTACGAGCAGTACTTC

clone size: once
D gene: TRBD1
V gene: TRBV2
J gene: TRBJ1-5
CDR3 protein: CASRGTGAKNQPQHF
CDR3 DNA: TGTGCCAGCAGGGGGACAGGGGCCAAAAATCAGCCCCAGCATTTT

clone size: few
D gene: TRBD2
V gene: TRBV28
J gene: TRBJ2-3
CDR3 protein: CASSQVSGAFPLSTDTQYF
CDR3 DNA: TGTGCCAGCAGTCAAGTGAGCGGGGCCTTTCCCCTTAGCACAGATACGCAGTATTTT

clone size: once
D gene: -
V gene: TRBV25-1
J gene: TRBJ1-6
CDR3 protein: CASRATGNSPLHF
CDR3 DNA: TGTGCCAGCAGAGCTACAGGAAATTCACCCCTCCACTTT

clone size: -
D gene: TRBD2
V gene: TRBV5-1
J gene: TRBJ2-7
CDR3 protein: CASSSGTRGGSYEQYF
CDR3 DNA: TGCGCCAGCAGCTCGGGGACTAGAGGGGGATCCTACGAGCAGTACTTC

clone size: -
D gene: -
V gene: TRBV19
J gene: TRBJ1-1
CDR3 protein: CASSTSPNTEAFF
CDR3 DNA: TGTGCCAGTAGTACTTCCCCGAACACTGAAGCTTTCTTT

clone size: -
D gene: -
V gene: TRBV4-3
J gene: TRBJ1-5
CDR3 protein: CASSPTEGSNQPQHF
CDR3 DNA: TGCGCCAGCAGCCCAACGGAGGGTAGCAATCAGCCCCAGCATTTT

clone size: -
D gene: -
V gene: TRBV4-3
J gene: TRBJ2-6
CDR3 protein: CASSQEAQGRSGANVLTF
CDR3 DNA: TGCGCCAGCAGCCAAGAAGCACAGGGCCGGTCTGGGGCCAACGTCCTGACTTTC

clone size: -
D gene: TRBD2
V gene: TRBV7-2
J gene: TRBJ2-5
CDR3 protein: CASTEYFSGGGETQYF
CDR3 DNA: TGTGCCAGCACCGAATATTTTAGCGGGGGGGGAGAGACCCAGTACTTC

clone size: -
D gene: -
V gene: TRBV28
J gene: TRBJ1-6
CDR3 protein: CASSLEQDDSPLHF
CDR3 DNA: TGTGCCAGCAGTTTAGAACAGGATGATTCACCCCTCCACTTT

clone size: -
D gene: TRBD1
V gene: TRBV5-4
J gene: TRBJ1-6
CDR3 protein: CASSTPTGVNSPLHF
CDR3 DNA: TGTGCCAGCAGCACGCCAACAGGGGTCAATTCACCCCTCCACTTT

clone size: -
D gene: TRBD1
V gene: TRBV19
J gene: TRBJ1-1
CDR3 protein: CASSTGQGVTEAFF
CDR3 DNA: TGTGCCAGTAGTACTGGACAGGGGGTCACTGAAGCTTTCTTT

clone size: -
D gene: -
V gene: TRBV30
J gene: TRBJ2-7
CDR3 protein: CAWSISLSGPYEQYF
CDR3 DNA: TGTGCCTGGAGTATTTCCCTCAGTGGGCCCTACGAGCAGTACTTC

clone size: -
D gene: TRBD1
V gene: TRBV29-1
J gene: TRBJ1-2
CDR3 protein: CSVEDRGQGAFNYGYTF
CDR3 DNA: TGCAGCGTTGAAGATCGGGGACAGGGGGCATTTAACTATGGCTACACCTTC

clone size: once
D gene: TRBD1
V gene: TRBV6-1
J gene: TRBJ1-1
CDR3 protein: CASRWTGGEAFF
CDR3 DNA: TGTGCCAGCAGATGGACAGGGGGTGAAGCTTTCTTT

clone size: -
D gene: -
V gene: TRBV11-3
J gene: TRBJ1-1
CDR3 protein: CASSRRAGTEAFF
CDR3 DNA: TGTGCCAGCAGCCGACGCGCCGGGACAGAAGCTTTCTTT

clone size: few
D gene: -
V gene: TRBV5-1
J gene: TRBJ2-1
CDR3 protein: CASSGATYNEQFF
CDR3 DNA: TGCGCCAGCAGCGGGGCCACGTACAATGAGCAGTTCTTC

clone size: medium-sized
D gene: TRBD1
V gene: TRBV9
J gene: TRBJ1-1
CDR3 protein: CASSVVEGQGNTEAFF
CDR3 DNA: TGTGCCAGCAGCGTAGTGGAGGGACAGGGGAACACTGAAGCTTTCTTT

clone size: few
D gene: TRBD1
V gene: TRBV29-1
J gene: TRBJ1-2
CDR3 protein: CSVPRQGASGYTF
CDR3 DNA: TGCAGCGTACCGCGGCAGGGGGCATCCGGCTACACCTTC

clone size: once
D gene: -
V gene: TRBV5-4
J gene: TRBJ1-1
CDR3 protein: CASSRGPDREAFF
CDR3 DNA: TGTGCCAGCAGCCGCGGGCCAGACCGTGAAGCTTTCTTT

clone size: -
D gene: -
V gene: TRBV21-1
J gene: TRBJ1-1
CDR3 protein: CASSKVGNRGTEAFF
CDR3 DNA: TGTGCCAGCAGCAAAGTAGGTAACAGGGGCACTGAAGCTTTCTTT

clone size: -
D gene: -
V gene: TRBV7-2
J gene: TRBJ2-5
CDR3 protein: CASSLSAGVQETQYF
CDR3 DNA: TGTGCCAGCAGCTTGTCGGCAGGGGTCCAGGAGACCCAGTACTTC

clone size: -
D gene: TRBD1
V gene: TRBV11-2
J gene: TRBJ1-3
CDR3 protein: CASSLFVGTGVGNTIYF
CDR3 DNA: TGTGCCAGCAGCTTATTCGTCGGCACAGGGGTCGGAAACACCATATATTTT

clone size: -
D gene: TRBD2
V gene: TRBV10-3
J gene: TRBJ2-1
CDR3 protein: CAISAGESYNEQFF
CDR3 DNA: TGTGCCATCAGCGCGGGGGAATCCTACAATGAGCAGTTCTTC

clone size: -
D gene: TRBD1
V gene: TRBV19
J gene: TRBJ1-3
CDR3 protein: CASSTTGTGNTIYF
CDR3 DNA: TGTGCCAGTAGTACGACAGGGACTGGAAACACCATATATTTT

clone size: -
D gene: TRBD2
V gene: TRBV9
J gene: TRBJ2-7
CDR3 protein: CASSVVPQSPGLPVSYEQYF
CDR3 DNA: TGTGCCAGCAGCGTAGTCCCCCAATCGCCGGGACTACCTGTCTCCTACGAGCAGTACTTC

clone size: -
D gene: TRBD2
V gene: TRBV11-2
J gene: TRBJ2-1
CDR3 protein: CASSPGTSGLNEQFF
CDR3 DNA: TGTGCCAGCAGCCCCGGGACTAGCGGACTGAATGAGCAGTTCTTC

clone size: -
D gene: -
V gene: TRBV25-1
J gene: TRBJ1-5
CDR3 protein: CASSYSSNQPQHF
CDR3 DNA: TGTGCCAGCAGTTACTCGTCCAATCAGCCCCAGCATTTT

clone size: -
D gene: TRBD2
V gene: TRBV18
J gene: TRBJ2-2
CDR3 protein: CASSQGLGGTGELFF
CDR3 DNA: TGTGCCAGCTCCCAGGGACTAGGCGGCACCGGGGAGCTGTTTTTT

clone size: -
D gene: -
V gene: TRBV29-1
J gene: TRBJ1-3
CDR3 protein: CSALGPPGNTIYF
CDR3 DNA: TGCAGCGCCCTGGGGCCTCCTGGAAACACCATATATTTT

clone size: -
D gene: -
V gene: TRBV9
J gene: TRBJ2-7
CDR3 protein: CASSPGQFYEQYF
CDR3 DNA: TGTGCCAGCAGCCCGGGACAATTTTACGAGCAGTACTTC

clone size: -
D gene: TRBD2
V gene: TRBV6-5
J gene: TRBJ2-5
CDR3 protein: CASRRGRQETQYF
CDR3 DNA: TGTGCCAGCAGGCGGGGGAGGCAAGAGACCCAGTACTTC

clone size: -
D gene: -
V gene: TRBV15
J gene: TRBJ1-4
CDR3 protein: CATSRDLPREAGFSGKLFF
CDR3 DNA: TGTGCCACCAGCAGAGATCTCCCTAGGGAGGCTGGATTTAGTGGAAAACTGTTTTTT

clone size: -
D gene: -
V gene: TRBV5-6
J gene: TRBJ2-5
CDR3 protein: CASSLAGNQETQYF
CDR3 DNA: TGTGCCAGCAGCTTGGCGGGAAACCAAGAGACCCAGTACTTC

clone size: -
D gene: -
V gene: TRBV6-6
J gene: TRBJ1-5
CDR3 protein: CASSYSQGPTSPQHF
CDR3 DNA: TGTGCCAGCAGTTACTCACAGGGTCCCACTTCGCCCCAGCATTTT

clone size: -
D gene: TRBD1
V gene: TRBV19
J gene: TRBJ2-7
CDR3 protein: CASSDRGMDEQYF
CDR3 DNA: TGTGCCAGTAGTGACAGGGGCATGGACGAGCAGTACTTC

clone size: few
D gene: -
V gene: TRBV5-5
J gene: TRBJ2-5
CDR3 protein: CASSLLSSVETQYF
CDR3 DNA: TGTGCCAGCAGCTTGTTGAGTAGTGTGGAGACCCAGTACTTC

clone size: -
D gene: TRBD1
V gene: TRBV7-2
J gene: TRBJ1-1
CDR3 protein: CASSPQGGIGTEAFF
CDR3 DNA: TGTGCCAGCAGCCCTCAGGGGGGAATCGGCACTGAAGCTTTCTTT

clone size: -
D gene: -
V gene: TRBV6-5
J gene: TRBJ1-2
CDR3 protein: CASSYRPEMYGYTF
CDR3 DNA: TGTGCCAGCAGTTACCGCCCGGAGATGTATGGCTACACCTTC

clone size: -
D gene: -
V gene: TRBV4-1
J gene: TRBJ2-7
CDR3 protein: CASSGLASRSYEQYF
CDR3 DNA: TGCGCTAGCAGCGGGTTGGCTAGCAGATCCTACGAGCAGTACTTC

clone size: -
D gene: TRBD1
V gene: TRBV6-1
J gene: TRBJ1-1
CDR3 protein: CASSATGGAVEAFF
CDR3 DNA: TGTGCCAGCAGTGCCACAGGGGGCGCGGTTGAAGCTTTCTTT

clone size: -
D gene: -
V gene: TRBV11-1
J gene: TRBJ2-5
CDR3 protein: CASSLGESETQYF
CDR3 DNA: TGTGCCAGCAGCTTAGGGGAGTCGGAGACCCAGTACTTC

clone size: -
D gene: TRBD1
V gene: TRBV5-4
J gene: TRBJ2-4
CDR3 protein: CASSKDRGVNIQYF
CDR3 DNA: TGTGCCAGCAGCAAAGACAGGGGGGTGAACATTCAGTACTTC

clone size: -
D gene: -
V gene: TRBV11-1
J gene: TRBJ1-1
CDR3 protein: CASSQRGTEAFF
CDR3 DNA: TGTGCCAGCAGCCAGCGGGGGACTGAAGCTTTCTTT